These T cell receptor beta chains were read from a single sample in a study of PD-L1 blockade in urothelial cancer. TCRdb's copy holds only in-frame clones and misses some; the assay was immunoSEQ multiplex PCR. There are tens of thousands of clones in the sample; roughly four fifths occur only once, and roughly 7.1% lies in the top ten. The sequences come from PBMCs, collected around atezolizumab (anti-PD-L1) treatment. These receptors originate from a man aged 60 to 75 with urothelial cancer. CDR3s include the opening cysteine and the closing phenylalanine or tryptophan.

v_call: TRBV5-1; j_call: TRBJ2-7; cdr3_aa: CASSPGDSRPEQYF
v_call: TRBV5-5; j_call: TRBJ1-5; cdr3_aa: CASSLVPDRGLNQPQHF
v_call: TRBV19; j_call: TRBJ1-1; cdr3_aa: CASSIRVNTEAFF
v_call: TRBV4-1; j_call: TRBJ2-2; cdr3_aa: CASSQLVTGELFF
v_call: TRBV2; j_call: TRBJ2-7; cdr3_aa: CASSDGSGVSYEQYF
v_call: TRBV2; j_call: TRBJ1-5; cdr3_aa: CASSERGYGQGGNQPQHF
v_call: TRBV5-1; j_call: TRBJ2-5; cdr3_aa: CASSFSGGAEETQYF
v_call: TRBV2; j_call: TRBJ1-1; cdr3_aa: CASSTRDRVVEAFF
v_call: TRBV30; j_call: TRBJ2-3; cdr3_aa: CAWSGLTSVDTQYF
v_call: TRBV5-1; j_call: TRBJ2-6; cdr3_aa: CASSWTSGGSGANVLTF